This T cell receptor (beta chain) was sequenced in a study of cytomegalovirus exposure and HLA in healthy donors. On the study more broadly: An early data release held around 80 million unique TCRs from HLA-typed donors. Membership in the Caucasian-associated ancestry cluster was found for around four fifths of almost 400 genotyped donors. General study points: It was reported that TCR beta sequences correctly inferred the HLA-A and HLA-B alleles for most subjects. Association with HLA alleles at 0.05 false discovery rate was found for roughly 17,000 TCR beta sequences in a later analysis.

It was with 60 Vbeta and 13 Jbeta primers that the PCR ran. TCRdb's copy holds only in-frame clones and misses some; the assay was immunoSEQ multiplex PCR. The sample contains some 130,000 clones, approximately 85% of which appear only once. This clone was detected once. Its matching antigen is unknown. CDR1 and CDR2 (germline): SGHRS, YFSETQ. The CDR3 runs 15 residues. With 4 bases clipped from V and 8 bases from J, the junction kept 11 bases outside the gene matches. The rearrangement links TRBV5-1 to TRBJ1-1; 10 bases fit TRBD1. Sequencing was done on a sample of PBMCs. The TCR comes from a woman in her 30s in good health and CMV-seropositive. The CDR3 is CASSPRQGAVVEAFF. DNA for the CDR3: TGCGCCAGCAGCCCACGACAGGGGGCTGTGGTCGAAGCTTTCTTT.